This TCR beta chain originates from a study of sequential checkpoint blockade in melanoma. Across the study: First-line arms were nivolumab then ipilimumab, or the reverse, randomized 1:1. Both treatment sequences were followed by maintenance nivolumab.

Treatment indicated: randomized to nivolumab then ipilimumab (arm A) or the reverse (arm B). From thawed PBMCs, live CD3+CD8+ cells negative for CD19 and CD56 were sorted. Repertoires were generated with immunoSEQ multiplex PCR, while TCRdb's copy carries only in-frame clones and drops some. The sample contains approximately 12,000 clones, approximately 63% of which appear only once. This CDR3 has 14 amino acids. Germline values: CDR1 SGHNT, CDR2 YENEEA. The junction had 8 bases not matched to a gene; V was cut back by 5 bases and J by 5 bases. The TCR was taken from a human donor with melanoma. Specimen: CD8+ T cells sorted from blood (inferred from file names), collected from a patient given nivolumab and ipilimumab in sequence. The chain recombines TRBV11-3 with TRBJ2-5; TRBD1 aligns across 7 bases. The CDR3: CASSPGTASETQYF. CDR3 coding DNA: TGTGCCAGCAGCCCCGGGACAGCAAGCGAGACCCAGTACTTC.